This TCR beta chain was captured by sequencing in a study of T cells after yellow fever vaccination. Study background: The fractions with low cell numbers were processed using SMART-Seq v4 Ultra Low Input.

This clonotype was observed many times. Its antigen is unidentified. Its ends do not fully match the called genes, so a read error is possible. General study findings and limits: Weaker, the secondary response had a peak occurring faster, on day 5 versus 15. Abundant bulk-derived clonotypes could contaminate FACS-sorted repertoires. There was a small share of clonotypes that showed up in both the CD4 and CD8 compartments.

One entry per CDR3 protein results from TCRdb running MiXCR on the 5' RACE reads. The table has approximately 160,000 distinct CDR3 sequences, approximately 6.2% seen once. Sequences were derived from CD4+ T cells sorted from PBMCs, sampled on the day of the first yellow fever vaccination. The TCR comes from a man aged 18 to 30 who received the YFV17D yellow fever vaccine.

The DNA of the CDR3 is TGTGCCAGCTTGTACGGACCTAATGAAAAAATGTTTTTT. It specifies CASLYGPNEKMFF. V and J are TRBV18 and TRBJ1-4; no clear D. The CDR3 runs 13 residues. Germline CDR1 is KGHSH and CDR2 is LQKENI. The variable domain in full, with the rest retrieved from reference TRBV18 and TRBJ1-4, is NAGVMQNPRHLVRRRGQEARLRCSPMKGHSHVYWYRQLPEEGLKFMVYLQKENIIDESGMPKERFSAEFPKEGPSILRIQQVVRGDSAAYFCASLYGPNEKMFFGSGTQLSVL.